These 24 T cell receptor beta chains were all obtained from the same sample, sequenced in a study of early T cells in non-severe SARS-CoV-2 infection. TCRdb re-called the 5' RACE reads through MiXCR, storing one row per CDR3 protein. Of roughly 90,000 distinct CDR3 sequences listed, over 12% are singletons. The sequencing input was whole blood. The receptors originated from an adult who was a healthcare worker with PCR-confirmed SARS-CoV-2 infection or an uninfected control (not recorded which).

This clonotype was recorded a few times. The V gene is TRBV12-3 or TRBV12-4, the J gene TRBJ2-1; D is unclear. The CDR3 sequence is 13 residues long. V shed 7 bases and J shed 2 bases, with 9 bases lying between them. The chain's CDR3 is CASTVGPYNEQFF. The CDR3 coding sequence is TGTGCCAGCACCGTAGGGCCCTACAATGAGCAGTTCTTC.

This clonotype showed up just a few times. This chain uses TRBV4-1 with TRBJ2-2; no firm D call. V lost 3 bases, J lost 7 bases, and 12 bases lay in between. The CDR3 is made up of 14 amino acids. Germline V lookup: CDR1 MGHRA, CDR2 YSYEKL. CDR3 amino acids: CASSQFKAVGELFF. The CDR3 DNA is TGCGCCAGCAGCCAGTTTAAGGCTGTCGGGGAGCTGTTTTTT.

V gene TRBV30 combines with J gene TRBJ1-5; 10 nucleotides align to TRBD1. The germline CDR1 and CDR2 sequences are GTSNPN and SVGIG (reference sequence). V dropped 3 bases and J dropped 5; count of bases not matched to a gene: 4. CDR3 length: 14 amino acids. CDR3 region: CAWSYGQGDQPQHF. The CDR3 nucleotides read TGTGCCTGGAGCTATGGACAGGGGGATCAGCCCCAGCATTTT.

In its sample, this clonotype was seen a few times. This rearrangement joins TRBV5-6 to TRBJ2-3; 10 bases line up with TRBD2. CDR1 and CDR2 (germline): SGHDT, YYEEEE. This CDR3 region has 18 residues. After removal of 4 bases from V and 4 bases from J, the junction contained 15 bases not matched to a gene. CDR3: CASSLTSGAFTGADTQYF. The CDR3 nucleotides are TGTGCCAGCAGCCTTACTAGCGGGGCCTTTACGGGAGCAGATACGCAGTATTTT. The full variable domain, rest sourced from reference TRBV5-6 and TRBJ2-3, is DAGVTQSPTHLIKTRGQQVTLRCSPKSGHDTVSWYQQALGQGPQFIFQYYEEEERQRGNFPDRFSGHQFPNYSSELNVNALLLGDSALYLCASSLTSGAFTGADTQYFGPGTRLTVL.

This clonotype came up many times. The V and J genes are TRBV3-1 and TRBJ1-2; D may be TRBD1 (5 bases). CDR3 length: 15 amino acids. Trimming removed 4 bases from V and 4 bases from J, with 16 bases in between. The germline gives CDR1 LGHDT, CDR2 YNNKEL (reference sequence). In DNA, the CDR3 is TGTGCCAGCAGCCCGCCCCCAGGGATTGTCTATGGCTACACCTTC. This sequence encodes CASSPPPGIVYGYTF.

The sample holds many counts of this clonotype. The V call is TRBV29-1, the J call TRBJ1-1, with no clear D. Germline values: CDR1 SQVTM, CDR2 ANQGSEA. The V and J ends lost 4 bases and 5 bases respectively, with 11 bases between them. The CDR3 has 12 residues. The CDR3 protein is CSVGIWGTEAFF. CDR3 sequence (DNA): TGCAGCGTTGGTATCTGGGGAACTGAAGCTTTCTTT.

The chain carries TRBV6-5 and TRBJ1-4; 7 nucleotides match TRBD1. Germline V gives CDR1 MNHEY, CDR2 SVGAGI. After removal of 2 bases from V and 7 bases from J, the junction contained 4 bases not matched to a gene. The CDR3 has 14 residues. CDR3 in DNA: TGTGCCAGCAGTTACGTGACAGGGCGTGAAAAACTGTTTTTT. It translates to CASSYVTGREKLFF.

In its sample, this clonotype was seen a few times. J is TRBJ1-4 and V is TRBV5-5, with D perhaps TRBD1 (5 bases). V lost 4 bases to trimming and J lost 0 bases, with 19 bases between them. In germline, CDR1 is SGHKS, CDR2 YYEKEE (reference sequence). The CDR3 covers 18 residues. This chain's CDR3 is CASSNAYKPTATNEKLFF. The CDR3 bases are TGTGCCAGCAGCAATGCTTACAAACCGACAGCAACTAATGAAAAACTGTTTTTT.

This clonotype was seen repeatedly, ten times or more. This rearrangement joins TRBV7-2 to TRBJ1-1; unclear D gene. The CDR3 sequence is 14 residues long. CDR1 is SGHTA and CDR2 is FQGNSA in the germline V gene. V lost 5 bases, J lost 1 base, and 11 bases lay in between. CDR3 amino acids: CASSLGGRNTEAFF. Written as DNA, the CDR3 is TGTGCCAGCAGCCTTGGCGGCAGGAACACTGAAGCTTTCTTT.

This clonotype was picked up a small number of times. The V and J genes are TRBV28 and TRBJ2-7; TRBD1 matches at 9 bases. Germline CDR1 reads MDHEN; CDR2 reads SYDVKM. J gave up 0 bases and V 4 bases, and 1 base lay outside the gene matches. The CDR3 length is 14 residues. The chain's CDR3 is CASSSTGGSYEQYV. DNA of the CDR3: TGTGCCAGCAGTTCGACAGGGGGCTCCTACGAGCAGTACGTC.

There are a few counts of this clonotype. The chain joins TRBV29-1 to TRBJ2-1; no clear D gene. CDR1 is SQVTM and CDR2 is ANQGSEA in the germline V gene. V was cut by 6 bases and J by 9 bases, with 9 bases left in between. CDR3 length: 10 amino acids. The CDR3 bases are TGCAGCGTCCAATATGTTGAGCAGTTCTTC. This codes for CSVQYVEQFF.

The J gene is TRBJ1-3, the V gene TRBV6-5; no firm D call. The CDR3 is made up of 16 amino acids. Germline V gene lookup returns CDR1 MNHEY and CDR2 SVGAGI. With 0 bases removed from V and 1 base from J, the gap between germline ends came to 10 bases. The CDR3 DNA follows: TGTGCCAGCAGTTACTCCAGGTTACTTTCTGGAAACACCATATATTTT. Amino acids: CASSYSRLLSGNTIYF.

V is TRBV30 and J is TRBJ1-2; D unclear. Trimming removed 0 bases at V and 8 bases at J, with 13 bases between. This CDR3 is built from 13 residues. Germline loops: CDR1 GTSNPN, CDR2 SVGIG (reference sequence). The CDR3, as DNA: TGTGCCTGGAGTGTAGGGTTGGGATACGGCTACACCTTC. Its translation: CAWSVGLGYGYTF.

This clonotype was counted many times. V is TRBV3-1 and J is TRBJ2-5; 12 nucleotides match TRBD2. V shed 5 bases, J shed 5 bases, and the junction held 12 bases outside the gene matches. The CDR3 length is 17 residues. Germline CDR1 reads LGHDT; CDR2 reads YNNKEL (reference sequence). The CDR3 DNA is TGTGCCAGCAGCTCGGCCTTACTAGCGGGGGGCATGGAGACCCAGTACTTC. Protein: CASSSALLAGGMETQYF.

This clonotype was counted only a few times. The chain recombines TRBV2 with TRBJ1-1; 11 bases align to TRBD1. The CDR3 spans 16 residues. J was trimmed by 1 base and V by 7 bases; bases with no gene match: 8. The germline CDR1 and CDR2 sequences are SNHLY and FYNNEI. CDR3: CASNRGTGGKNTEAFF. The CDR3 nucleotides read TGTGCCAGCAACCGGGGGACAGGGGGAAAGAACACTGAAGCTTTCTTT. The whole variable domain, remainder taken from reference TRBV2 and TRBJ1-1, is EPEVTQTPSHQVTQMGQEVILRCVPISNHLYFYWYRQILGQKVEFLVSFYNNEISEKSEIFDDQFSVERPDGSNFTLKIRSTKLEDSAMYFCASNRGTGGKNTEAFFGQGTRLTVV.

This clonotype was picked up a small number of times. V usage is TRBV5-1 and J usage is TRBJ2-1; tentative D call: TRBD2 (6 bases). The V gene's germline CDR1 is SGHRS and CDR2 YFSETQ. The CDR3 contains 18 residues. V shed 2 bases and J shed 9 bases, with 27 bases lying between them. CDR3 protein: CASSFLWTGEALASEQFF. As DNA, the CDR3 is TGCGCCAGCAGCTTTCTCTGGACTGGGGAGGCCCTTGCATCTGAGCAGTTCTTC.

This clonotype was seen a handful of times. The rearrangement uses TRBV20-1 and TRBJ1-6; D ambiguous. This CDR3 contains 14 residues. Germline values: CDR1 DFQATT, CDR2 SNEGSKA (reference sequence). Trimming stripped 3 bases from V and 0 bases from J, with 6 bases between. The CDR3 sequence: CSASTSSYNSPLHF. The CDR3 DNA is TGCAGTGCTAGCACCAGCTCCTATAATTCACCCCTCCACTTT.

This sequence joins TRBV7-2 and TRBJ2-5, with 9 bases matching TRBD1. Germline V gene lookup returns CDR1 SGHTA and CDR2 FQGNSA. The J segment lost 4 bases and the V segment lost 5 bases, leaving 5 bases of the junction unmatched. The CDR3 spans 14 residues. CDR3 bases: TGTGCCAGCAGCCGGGACAGGGCTGGAGAGACCCAGTACTTC. Amino acid sequence: CASSRDRAGETQYF.

This clonotype was counted a few times. The chain couples TRBV10-2 to TRBJ2-1; D perhaps matches TRBD2 (5 bases). The ends were cut back, 3 bases at V and 5 bases at J, with 11 bases in the middle. Germline-derived CDR1 and CDR2 are WSHSY and SAAADI. The CDR3 sequence is 14 residues long. CDR3 region: CASSDTSPHNEQFF. The CDR3 DNA sequence: TGCGCCAGCAGTGATACTAGTCCCCACAATGAGCAGTTCTTC.

The chain couples TRBV20-1 to TRBJ1-1; perhaps TRBD1 as D (5 bases). This CDR3 has 14 residues. V lost 0 bases and J lost 1, with 9 bases in between. Germline values: CDR1 DFQATT, CDR2 SNEGSKA (reference sequence). The CDR3 sequence: CSAREGTWNTEAFF. The CDR3 DNA reads TGCAGTGCTAGAGAAGGGACGTGGAACACTGAAGCTTTCTTT.

This clonotype was picked up many times. The chain is built from TRBV19 and TRBJ2-3; the match to TRBD1 covers 9 bases. Germline CDR1 is LNHDA and CDR2 is SQIVND (reference sequence). This CDR3 has 18 amino acids. With V trimmed by 1 base and J by 3 bases, 11 bases remained unmatched. The CDR3 DNA reads as TGTGCCAGTAGTATAGGACCGCACGGGACAGGGACGACAGATACGCAGTATTTT. Translating it yields CASSIGPHGTGTTDTQYF. Complete variable domain (other parts from reference TRBV19 and TRBJ2-3): DGGITQSPKYLFRKEGQNVTLSCEQNLNHDAMYWYRQDPGQGLRLIYYSQIVNDFQKGDIAEGYSVSREKKESFPLTVTSAQKNPTAFYLCASSIGPHGTGTTDTQYFGPGTRLTVL.

The CDR3 sequence is CATSRDSGTSGGGQFF. In DNA, the CDR3 is TGTGCCACCAGCAGAGATTCCGGGACTAGCGGGGGAGGGCAGTTCTTC. The V call is TRBV15, the J call TRBJ2-1, with 14 bases matching TRBD2. The V gene's germline CDR1 is LNHNV and CDR2 YYDKDF (reference sequence). The ends lost 0 bases at V and 12 bases at J; junction bases unmatched: 7. CDR3 length: 16 residues.

V and J are TRBV7-2 and TRBJ2-1; 7 nucleotides line up with TRBD2. The CDR3 is 15 amino acids. CDR1 is SGHTA and CDR2 is FQGNSA in the germline V gene. J gave up 0 bases and V 5 bases, and 4 bases lay outside the gene matches. The DNA for the CDR3 is TGTGCCAGCAGCGTCGGGGGGAGCTCCTACAATGAGCAGTTCTTC. Protein sequence: CASSVGGSSYNEQFF.

This clonotype came up many times. The rearrangement joins TRBV12-3 or TRBV12-4 to TRBJ2-5; D is perhaps TRBD2 (5 bases). With 7 bases removed from V and 5 bases from J, the gap between germline ends came to 17 bases. CDR3 length equals 14 residues. The CDR3: CASTSFQERETQYF. DNA for the CDR3: TGTGCCAGCACCTCTTTCCAGGAGCGGGAGACCCAGTACTTC.